This record concerns one T cell receptor (beta chain) sequence. The antigen remains unidentified. When the RNA was reverse transcribed, random hexamers were used with an input of 0.5 to 1 ug. By means of immunoSEQ multiplex PCR, TCR beta CDR3 spanning 54 Vbeta and 13 Jbeta underwent amplification. Using its own MiXCR run on the immunoSEQ multiplex PCR reads, TCRdb lists one record per CDR3 protein. The sample has approximately 190,000 distinct CDR3 sequences; approximately 95% are singletons. TCR beta sequencing covered blood CD8+ and CD4+ T cells. The sample belongs to a study of CD8 T cells in Susac syndrome. Study-level information: Within the sequenced Susac syndrome patient group, five or six exhibited active disease and roughly 8 were in remission.

Germline CDR1 MGHRA, CDR2 YSYEKL. Germline trimming cut 3 bases from V and 4 bases from J; bases unmatched to any gene: 5. The CDR3 runs 14 residues. Regarding the study as a whole: The total CD8+ repertoires contained roughly 15 Susac-specific public clones, and the CD8+ TEMRA repertoires contained 4 to 6.

This chain uses TRBV4-1 with TRBJ2-5, with 7 bases lining up with TRBD1. This clonotype was obtained from a human donor with Susac syndrome. The sample taken for sequencing was CD8+ T cells from PBMCs. CDR3 amino acids: CASSQTGILETQYF. The DNA for the CDR3 is TGCGCCAGCAGCCAGACAGGGATTTTAGAGACCCAGTACTTC.